These 14 T cell receptor beta chains originate from one sample sequenced in a study of OX40 agonist ivuxolimab in advanced cancers. Profiling relied on immunoSEQ multiplex PCR, and the TCRdb table lists in-frame clones only, not all of them. The sample contains approximately 29,000 clones, around 80% of which appear only once. The sequenced sample was CD4+ or CD8+ T cells sorted from blood, obtained in a trial of the OX40 agonist ivuxolimab. The receptor source for this set is an adult with an advanced solid tumor such as melanoma, head and neck, liver or kidney cancer.

The chain couples TRBV5-1 to TRBJ1-2, with D possibly being TRBD1 (5 bases). V lost 5 bases, J lost 2 bases, and 16 bases lay in between. The CDR3 contains 15 residues. The germline V gene encodes CDR1 SGHRS and CDR2 YFSETQ. CDR3 sequence reads: CASRSTQDKNYGYTF. CDR3 bases: TGCGCCAGCAGAAGTACACAGGATAAGAACTATGGCTACACCTTC.

The V gene is TRBV5-1, the J gene TRBJ2-7, with no clear D. Trimming pared 0 bases from V and 6 bases from J, leaving 7 bases between. The CDR3 is 12 residues long. CDR1 is SGHRS, CDR2 YFSETQ, per germline. As DNA, the CDR3 is TGCGCCAGCAGCTTGGAAGGCGGCGAGCAGTACTTC. Translation gives CASSLEGGEQYF.

Relative to its sample, this clone is medium-sized. The chain uses TRBV11-2 and TRBJ1-3, with D uncertain. Trimming took 4 bases from V and 0 from J, leaving 7 bases between them. Germline values: CDR1 SGHAT, CDR2 FQNNGV. CDR3 length: 14 residues. CDR3 sequence (DNA): TGTGCCAGCAGCTCCGGGATCTCTGGAAACACCATATATTTT. This gives the protein CASSSGISGNTIYF.

The CDR3 loop reads CASSIRDRDYEQYF. The DNA for the CDR3 is TGTGCCAGCAGCATACGGGACAGAGACTACGAGCAGTACTTC. The chain has TRBV5-6 and TRBJ2-7; 7 nucleotides line up with TRBD1. Looked up from germline, CDR1 is SGHDT and CDR2 is YYEEEE. There are 14 residues in the CDR3. J lost 3 bases, V lost 4 bases, and 7 bases had no gene match. Combining the CDR3 with reference TRBV5-6 and TRBJ2-7 gives the whole variable domain DAGVTQSPTHLIKTRGQQVTLRCSPKSGHDTVSWYQQALGQGPQFIFQYYEEEERQRGNFPDRFSGHQFPNYSSELNVNALLLGDSALYLCASSIRDRDYEQYFGPGTRLTVT.

The V call is TRBV6-1, the J call TRBJ2-5; tentative D call: TRBD2 (5 bases). With 7 bases removed from V and 5 bases from J, the gap between germline ends came to 20 bases. CDR3 size: 15 residues. Per germline, CDR1 MNHNS and CDR2 SASEGT. CDR3 residues: CASNPRGWGRETQYF. The CDR3, as DNA: TGTGCCAGCAACCCGCGAGGGTGGGGAAGGGAGACCCAGTACTTC.

This clone was picked up a small number of times. CDR3 nucleotides: TGCGCCAGCAACCTAGCGGGGGCAGGCCATGAGCAGTTCTTC. Amino acid sequence: CASNLAGAGHEQFF. The chain recombines TRBV5-1 with TRBJ2-1, with 10 bases aligning to TRBD2. CDR3 length: 14 residues. Germline V gene sequence: CDR1 SGHRS, CDR2 YFSETQ. V lost 6 bases and J lost 8; bases outside the gene matches: 8.

The chain carries TRBV19 and TRBJ1-2, with a weak D call TRBD1 (6 bases). Looked up from germline, CDR1 is LNHDA and CDR2 is SQIVND (reference sequence). The CDR3 has 17 amino acids. Trimming left V 1 base short and J 1 base short, with 16 bases between. Written as DNA, the CDR3 is TGTGCCAGTAGTATAGGGACAGCTACCCTTATTAACTATGGCTACACCTTC. It codes for CASSIGTATLINYGYTF.

This chain links TRBV28 with TRBJ2-1; the D gene could be TRBD1 or TRBD2 (5 bases each). Trimming shortened V by 5 bases and J by 2 bases, and 16 bases separated the two germline ends. Germline V CDR1 and CDR2: MDHEN, SYDVKM. The CDR3 extends over 16 amino acids. The CDR3 region has the DNA TGTGCCAGCAGTCTCACCGGGACCTCGCCCTACAATGAGCAGTTCTTC. Protein: CASSLTGTSPYNEQFF.

The rearrangement uses TRBV7-2 and TRBJ2-3, with 12 bases matching TRBD2. The length of the CDR3 is 15 residues. V lost 5 bases and J lost 2; bases outside the gene matches: 2. Germline-derived CDR1 and CDR2 are SGHTA and FQGNSA. This CDR3 is CASSRTSGDTDTQYF. CDR3 in DNA: TGTGCCAGCAGCAGGACTAGCGGGGACACAGATACGCAGTATTTT.

This chain connects TRBV7-9 to TRBJ1-1, with D tentatively TRBD1 (6 bases). CDR3 length equals 17 residues. V was trimmed by 5 bases and J by 8 bases, leaving 27 bases between them. Germline V gene lookup returns CDR1 SEHNR and CDR2 FQNEAQ (reference sequence). CDR3 region: CASSPAGAGWEYKEAFF. The CDR3 bases are TGTGCCAGCAGCCCAGCGGGGGCAGGGTGGGAGTATAAAGAAGCTTTCTTT. Combining the CDR3 with reference TRBV7-9 and TRBJ1-1 gives the whole variable domain DTGVSQNPRHKITKRGQNVTFRCDPISEHNRLYWYRQTLGQGPEFLTYFQNEAQLEKSRLLSDRFSAERPKGSFSTLEIQRTEQGDSAMYLCASSPAGAGWEYKEAFFGQGTRLTVV.

V is TRBV14 and J is TRBJ2-7; the D gene is possibly TRBD1 (5 bases). CDR3 size: 15 residues. V lost 4 bases, J lost 2 bases, and 15 bases lay in between. Germline CDR1 is SGHDN and CDR2 is FVKESK. The CDR3 reads CASSPRAGLTYEQYF. In nucleotides, the CDR3 is TGTGCCAGCAGCCCGAGAGCAGGGCTGACCTACGAGCAGTACTTC.

J is TRBJ1-2 and V is TRBV6-5; D not certain. This CDR3 contains 13 residues. V was trimmed by 11 bases and J by 7 bases, leaving 20 bases between them. From germline, CDR1 is MNHEY and CDR2 SVGAGI. The CDR3 nucleotides are TGTGCCGTTCGCCATATTCTAGACATTGGCTACACCTTC. This gives the protein CAVRHILDIGYTF.

The chain employs TRBV11-2 and TRBJ2-5; 12 bases are a match to TRBD2. Unmatched junction bases numbered 10, after V lost 5 bases and J lost 3 bases. From germline, CDR1 is SGHAT and CDR2 FQNNGV. This CDR3 is 17 amino acids long. CDR3 protein: CASSRRLAGVLKETQYF. DNA of the CDR3: TGTGCCAGCAGCAGGAGACTAGCGGGGGTCCTAAAAGAGACCCAGTACTTC.

CDR3 coding DNA: TGTGCCAGCAGCTTATATTCGCGACTAGCGGGGGCCCGCTCCTACAATGAGCAGTTCTTC. Protein product: CASSLYSRLAGARSYNEQFF. The chain carries TRBV5-4 and TRBJ2-1; 12 positions match TRBD2. The germline CDR1 and CDR2 sequences are SGHNT and YYREEE (reference sequence). V dropped 2 bases and J dropped 0; count of bases not matched to a gene: 12. The CDR3 is 20 residues long.